The source of this T cell receptor (beta chain) is a study of memory CD4+ T cells and cytomegalovirus serostatus. For the study at large: Healthy Belgian adult donors included fewer than 10 CMV-positive and more than 20 CMV-negative people. Study results and limitations: Suggested: most of the CMV-linked TCR signature lies in CD4+ memory cells.

Single viable CD3+CD4+CD8-CD45RO+ cells were sorted as the memory CD4+ T cells. This CDR3 contains 15 residues. Germline CDR1 MNHEY, CDR2 SVGAGI. Trimming removed 6 bases at V and 1 base at J, with 13 bases between. Data came from immunoSEQ multiplex PCR; TCRdb stores just in-frame clones and leaves some out. The sample has about 60,000 clones, around 82% seen once; the top ten hold 0.5%. In regard to this clone: What it binds is not known.

This chain joins TRBV6-5 and TRBJ2-4, with D possibly being TRBD2 (5 bases). What was sequenced was memory CD4+ T cells from blood. The sequence was obtained from an adult in good health and CMV-seronegative. Some clones in this sample may be carry-over from other donors' samples. Here the CDR3 reads CASSPTGVAKNIQYF. CDR3 coding DNA: TGTGCCAGCAGCCCCACCGGGGTTGCCAAAAACATTCAGTACTTC.